Sequencing of this T cell receptor (beta chain) was carried out in a study of identical twins. A universal primer site arose from template switching, and cDNA bore unique molecular identifiers. A single record per CDR3 protein comes from TCRdb applying MiXCR to the 5' RACE reads. This table holds 1.5 million to 2 million distinct CDR3 sequences, about 32% found once. Germline V gene lookup returns CDR1 MDHEN and CDR2 SYDVKM. V was clipped by 3 bases and J by 11 bases, with 22 bases between them. The CDR3 extends over 15 amino acids. The clonotype was recovered from a newborn girl in good health. The V call is TRBV28, the J call TRBJ1-1; D ambiguous. Sample: cord blood. CDR3 amino acids: CASSLRGGARRGAFF. Here the CDR3 DNA reads TGTGCCAGCAGTTTGCGGGGTGGCGCCCGACGAGGGGCTTTCTTT.